This TCR beta chain was captured by sequencing in a study of blood T cell repertoires in COVID-19. Here immunoSEQ multiplex PCR was the method, and the copy in TCRdb shows in-frame clones only, minus some. The sample holds some 100,000 clones; about 80% are singletons and the top ten take about 6.8%. Between the trimmed V and J ends, which lost 4 bases and 2 bases, there was a span of 15 bases. This CDR3 contains 15 residues. Germline V gives CDR1 SGHDT, CDR2 YYEEEE. The clonotype comes from a man between 65 and 79 years old with acute or convalescent COVID-19. J is TRBJ2-5 and V is TRBV5-6; the D is unclear. The specimen sequenced was peripheral blood. CDR3 in amino acids: CASSPARVLQETQYF. As DNA, the CDR3 is TGTGCCAGCAGCCCCGCTCGAGTATTACAAGAGACCCAGTACTTC. The full variable domain, rest sourced from reference TRBV5-6 and TRBJ2-5, is DAGVTQSPTHLIKTRGQQVTLRCSPKSGHDTVSWYQQALGQGPQFIFQYYEEEERQRGNFPDRFSGHQFPNYSSELNVNALLLGDSALYLCASSPARVLQETQYFGPGTRLLVL.